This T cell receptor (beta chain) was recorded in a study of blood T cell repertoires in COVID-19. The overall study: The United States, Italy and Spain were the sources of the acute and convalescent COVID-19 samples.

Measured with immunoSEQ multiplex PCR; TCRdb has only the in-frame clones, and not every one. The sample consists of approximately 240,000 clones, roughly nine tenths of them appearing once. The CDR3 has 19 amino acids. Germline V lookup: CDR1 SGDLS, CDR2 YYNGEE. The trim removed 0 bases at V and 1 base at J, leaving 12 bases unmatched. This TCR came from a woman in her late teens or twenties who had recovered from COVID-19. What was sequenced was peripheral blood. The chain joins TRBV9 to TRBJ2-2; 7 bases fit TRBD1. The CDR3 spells CASSVVGTESPWNTGELFF. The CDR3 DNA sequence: TGTGCCAGCAGCGTAGTTGGGACAGAGAGTCCATGGAACACCGGGGAGCTGTTTTTT.